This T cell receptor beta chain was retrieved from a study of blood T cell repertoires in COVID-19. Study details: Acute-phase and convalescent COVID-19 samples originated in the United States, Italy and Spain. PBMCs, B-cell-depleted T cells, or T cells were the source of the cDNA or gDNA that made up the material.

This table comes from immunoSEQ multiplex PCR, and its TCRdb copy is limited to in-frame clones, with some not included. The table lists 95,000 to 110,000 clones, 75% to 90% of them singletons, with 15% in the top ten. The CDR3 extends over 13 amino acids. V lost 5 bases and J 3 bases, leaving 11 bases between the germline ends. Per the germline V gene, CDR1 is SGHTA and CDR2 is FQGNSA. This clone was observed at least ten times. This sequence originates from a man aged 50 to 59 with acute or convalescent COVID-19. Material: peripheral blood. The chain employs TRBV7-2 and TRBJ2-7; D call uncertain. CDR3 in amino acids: CASSILQDYEQYF. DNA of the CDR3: TGTGCCAGCAGCATTCTGCAGGACTACGAGCAGTACTTC.